These T cell receptor beta chains were read from a single sample in a study of T cell responses to AZD1222 COVID-19 vaccine. Some clones are missing from TCRdb's copy, which holds only in-frame ones; the method was immunoSEQ multiplex PCR. Found here are under 150,000 clones, 88% of them singletons; the top ten hold about 15%. The specimen was peripheral blood, collected on day 0 of AZD1222 vaccination. All receptors come from an adult in good health. Each CDR3 is given with its conserved first and last residue. A D gene is named only where the DNA matches it firmly. The listing skips clone size in some rows; elsewhere it reads once, few, many or a size class.

V: TRBV5-1; D: TRBD1; size: NA; J: TRBJ2-7; DNA: TGCGCCAGCAGCCGAGACAGGGGGCGAACCTACGAGCAGTACTTC; CDR3: CASSRDRGRTYEQYF
V: TRBV11-2; D: NA; size: NA; J: TRBJ1-5; DNA: TGTGCCAGCAGCGTATCGACGAATCAGCCCCAGCATTTT; CDR3: CASSVSTNQPQHF
V: TRBV7-8; D: NA; size: NA; J: TRBJ1-2; DNA: TGTGCCAGCAGCTTCGATGCACGGACAGCTGCAATCGGCTACACCTTC; CDR3: CASSFDARTAAIGYTF
V: TRBV29-1; D: NA; size: NA; J: TRBJ1-2; DNA: TGCAGCGTTATCGGAGCGATGGGCTACACCTTC; CDR3: CSVIGAMGYTF
V: TRBV24-1; D: TRBD1; size: NA; J: TRBJ2-2; DNA: TGTGCCACCAGTGATGACAGGGGGCGCACCGGGGAGCTGTTTTTT; CDR3: CATSDDRGRTGELFF
V: TRBV5-1; D: NA; size: NA; J: TRBJ1-5; DNA: TGCGCCAGCAGCACCGGGACTTCCGGGCAGCCCCAGCATTTT; CDR3: CASSTGTSGQPQHF
V: TRBV7-8; D: TRBD1; size: NA; J: TRBJ2-5; DNA: TGTGCCAGCAGCCGGGACAGTCGAGAGACCCAGTACTTC; CDR3: CASSRDSRETQYF
V: TRBV6-5; D: NA; size: NA; J: TRBJ1-5; DNA: TGTGCCAGCAGTTCAGCCAGAGATAGCAATCAGCCCCAGCATTTT; CDR3: CASSSARDSNQPQHF
V: TRBV7-2; D: TRBD1; size: NA; J: TRBJ1-5; DNA: TGTGCCAGCAGCCTGACAGGGATAAATCAGCCCCAGCATTTT; CDR3: CASSLTGINQPQHF
V: TRBV4-1; D: NA; size: NA; J: TRBJ2-4; DNA: TGCGCCAGCAGTAACAAGGGGGGCAGGGCCGTTCCCGTCAACATTCAGTACTTC; CDR3: CASSNKGGRAVPVNIQYF
V: TRBV4-1; D: TRBD2; size: few; J: TRBJ2-1; DNA: TGCGCCAGCAGCCAACTTCTAGCGGTAAATGAGCAGTTCTTC; CDR3: CASSQLLAVNEQFF
V: TRBV7-9; D: TRBD1; size: NA; J: TRBJ2-7; DNA: TGTGCCAGCAGCCCCTCCGGATGGGGACAGGGGCGGTACGAGCAGTACTTC; CDR3: CASSPSGWGQGRYEQYF
V: TRBV7-9; D: NA; size: NA; J: TRBJ2-5; DNA: TGTGCCAGCAGCTTCTATCGGCGAATCGGGGGCCAAGAGACCCAGTACTTC; CDR3: CASSFYRRIGGQETQYF
V: TRBV27; D: NA; size: NA; J: TRBJ1-5; DNA: TGTGCCAGCAGTTTGATGAGAGGACCCGGAGGCAATCAGCCCCAGCATTTT; CDR3: CASSLMRGPGGNQPQHF
V: TRBV20-1; D: NA; size: NA; J: TRBJ1-4; DNA: TGCAGTGCTAGTGAGGGGGTCCTGGGGGAAAAACTGTTTTTT; CDR3: CSASEGVLGEKLFF
V: TRBV29-1; D: NA; size: few; J: TRBJ1-2; DNA: TGCAGCGTTGAAGGGGTCAACTATGGCTACACCTTC; CDR3: CSVEGVNYGYTF
V: TRBV7-2; D: NA; size: NA; J: TRBJ1-3; DNA: TGTGCCAGCACCGTGGGACCCAGCTCTGGAAACACCATATATTTT; CDR3: CASTVGPSSGNTIYF
V: TRBV5-4; D: NA; size: NA; J: TRBJ2-6; DNA: TGTGCCAGCAGCTTTAGAGGGTCTGGGGCCAACGTCCTGACTTTC; CDR3: CASSFRGSGANVLTF
V: TRBV4-3; D: NA; size: NA; J: TRBJ1-2; DNA: TGCGCCAGCAGCCAAGAGGGCAGGGGATCGGGTGGCTACACCTTC; CDR3: CASSQEGRGSGGYTF
V: TRBV12-5; D: NA; size: NA; J: TRBJ2-5; DNA: TGTGCTAGTGGTGTCGCAAGTGGGCTAGAGACCCAGTACTTC; CDR3: CASGVASGLETQYF
V: TRBV5-1; D: NA; size: once; J: TRBJ2-5; DNA: TGCGCCAGCAGAATTGGGGCCGAGGAGACCCAGTACTTC; CDR3: CASRIGAEETQYF
V: TRBV4-2; D: TRBD1; size: NA; J: TRBJ1-4; DNA: TGTGCCAGCAGCCAAGCACAGGGGGCGGCATCAAATGAAAAACTGTTTTTT; CDR3: CASSQAQGAASNEKLFF
V: TRBV12-3/TRBV12-4; D: NA; size: NA; J: TRBJ1-4; DNA: TGTGCCAGCAGTCCTGGTTGGAGAGAAAAACTGTTTTTT; CDR3: CASSPGWREKLFF
V: TRBV18; D: NA; size: NA; J: TRBJ1-6; DNA: TGTGCCAGCTCCCTCCCGCCGGGACACGCTCCTTCGGATCTATATAATTCACCCCTCCACTTT; CDR3: CASSLPPGHAPSDLYNSPLHF
V: TRBV28; D: TRBD1; size: once; J: TRBJ1-2; DNA: TGTGCCAGCAGTCCGATGGGTACAGGGGGCCATTATGGCTACACCTTC; CDR3: CASSPMGTGGHYGYTF
V: TRBV7-9; D: NA; size: NA; J: TRBJ1-2; DNA: TGTGCCAGCAGCGCGGACGCAGGGTATGGCTACACCTTC; CDR3: CASSADAGYGYTF
V: TRBV28; D: TRBD1; size: once; J: TRBJ1-1; DNA: TGTGCCAGCAGTTTGGAGGGACAGGGGAGCACTGAAGCTTTCTTT; CDR3: CASSLEGQGSTEAFF
V: TRBV2; D: NA; size: NA; J: TRBJ1-1; DNA: TGTGCCAGCAGTGACGTAGGGGGAATAAGGGTGGCTGAAGCTTTCTTT; CDR3: CASSDVGGIRVAEAFF
V: TRBV28; D: NA; size: NA; J: TRBJ2-5; DNA: TGTGCCACCCTCAGGGGCGCGGGGGAGACCCAGTACTTC; CDR3: CATLRGAGETQYF
V: TRBV7-2; D: TRBD1; size: NA; J: TRBJ1-1; DNA: TGTGCCAGCAGTATACAGGGGGCGACTCTGAACACTGAAGCTTTCTTT; CDR3: CASSIQGATLNTEAFF
V: TRBV5-6; D: TRBD1; size: NA; J: TRBJ1-6; DNA: TGTGCCAGCAGCTACGGGACAGGGTATGTGAATTCACCCCTCCACTTT; CDR3: CASSYGTGYVNSPLHF
V: TRBV3-1/TRBV3-2; D: NA; size: NA; J: TRBJ2-1; DNA: TGTGTCAGCAGCCAACTCTCCCGGACTTCCGGGACGGCAAACAATGAGCAGTTCTTC; CDR3: CVSSQLSRTSGTANNEQFF
V: TRBV2; D: NA; size: NA; J: TRBJ1-1; DNA: TGTGCCAGCAACTGGGGGGGAGCGACTGAAGCTTTCTTT; CDR3: CASNWGGATEAFF
V: TRBV2; D: NA; size: NA; J: TRBJ1-2; DNA: TGTGCCAGCAAAATACAGGGTATTACTGCGGGCTACACCTTC; CDR3: CASKIQGITAGYTF
V: TRBV29-1; D: NA; size: NA; J: TRBJ1-1; DNA: TGCAGCGTTGAGGAAGACAGCAACACTGAAGCTTTCTTT; CDR3: CSVEEDSNTEAFF
V: TRBV11-2; D: TRBD1; size: NA; J: TRBJ2-2; DNA: TGTGCCAGCAGCGCGGACAGGGGCCCCGGGGAGCTGTTTTTT; CDR3: CASSADRGPGELFF
V: TRBV6-2/TRBV6-3; D: NA; size: NA; J: TRBJ1-1; DNA: TGTGCCAGCAGTTACTCGTGGGGAAACACTGAAGCTTTCTTT; CDR3: CASSYSWGNTEAFF
V: TRBV6-2/TRBV6-3; D: NA; size: NA; J: TRBJ1-1; DNA: TGTGCCAGCAGTTACTCGCCAGGAGGAGGTGTCACTGAAGCTTTCTTT; CDR3: CASSYSPGGGVTEAFF
V: TRBV6-5; D: NA; size: NA; J: TRBJ1-3; DNA: TGTGCCAGCAGTCGAGACTCTGGAAACACCATATATTTT; CDR3: CASSRDSGNTIYF
V: TRBV30; D: TRBD1; size: NA; J: TRBJ1-1; DNA: TGTGCCTGGAGAGGGCAGGGGGACAGCACTGAAGCTTTCTTT; CDR3: CAWRGQGDSTEAFF
V: TRBV9; D: NA; size: NA; J: TRBJ2-3; DNA: TGTGCCAGCAGCGCCCTAGTCGGGGATAGCACAGATACGCAGTATTTT; CDR3: CASSALVGDSTDTQYF
V: TRBV5-1; D: NA; size: NA; J: TRBJ1-2; DNA: TGCGCCAGCACCCGGGGAGTCAGCAAATATGGCTACACCTTC; CDR3: CASTRGVSKYGYTF
V: TRBV5-6; D: NA; size: few; J: TRBJ1-3; DNA: TGTGCCAGCAGAAGGTGGGGGGCTGGAAACACCATATATTTT; CDR3: CASRRWGAGNTIYF
V: TRBV6-5; D: NA; size: NA; J: TRBJ1-3; DNA: TGTGCCAGCAGTCAAACAGGGAGTTTAGGTAACACCATATATTTT; CDR3: CASSQTGSLGNTIYF
V: TRBV28; D: TRBD2; size: NA; J: TRBJ2-2; DNA: TGTGCCAGCCGCCGCCCGACAAGCGGGGTCGCCGGGGAGCTGTTTTTT; CDR3: CASRRPTSGVAGELFF
V: TRBV7-9; D: NA; size: NA; J: TRBJ1-2; DNA: TGTGCCAGCAGCTTAGGGGCGGGAATAGACGGCTACACCTTC; CDR3: CASSLGAGIDGYTF
V: TRBV19; D: TRBD1; size: NA; J: TRBJ1-1; DNA: TGTGCCAGTATTACGGGACAGGGAAGAGCTTTCTTT; CDR3: CASITGQGRAFF
V: TRBV6-2/TRBV6-3; D: NA; size: NA; J: TRBJ2-7; DNA: TGTGCCAGCAGTTACTCGAAAGGACCGGGAGGGGGCCTCTACTACGAGCAGTACTTC; CDR3: CASSYSKGPGGGLYYEQYF
V: TRBV5-1; D: NA; size: NA; J: TRBJ1-5; DNA: TGCGCCAGCAGCCCCTGGGGGGGCCATCAGCCCCAGCATTTT; CDR3: CASSPWGGHQPQHF
V: TRBV7-2; D: NA; size: NA; J: TRBJ1-3; DNA: TGTGCCAGCAGCTTCGGAGCTCAGGGTTCTGGAAACACCATATATTTT; CDR3: CASSFGAQGSGNTIYF
V: TRBV7-2; D: NA; size: NA; J: TRBJ1-1; DNA: TGTGCCAGCAGCTCCGGTGGAGGGGGGAAGGCTGAAGCTTTCTTT; CDR3: CASSSGGGGKAEAFF